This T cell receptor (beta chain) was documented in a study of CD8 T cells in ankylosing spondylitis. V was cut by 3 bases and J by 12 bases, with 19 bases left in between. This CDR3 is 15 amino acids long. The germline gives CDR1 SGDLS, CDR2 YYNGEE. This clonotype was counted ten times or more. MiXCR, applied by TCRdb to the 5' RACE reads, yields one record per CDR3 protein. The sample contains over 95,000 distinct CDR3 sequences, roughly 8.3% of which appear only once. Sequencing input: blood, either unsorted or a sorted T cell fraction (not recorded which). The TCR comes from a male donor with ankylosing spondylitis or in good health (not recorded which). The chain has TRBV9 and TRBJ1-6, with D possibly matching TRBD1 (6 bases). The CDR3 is CASSDPGAGDLPLHF. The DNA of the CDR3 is TGTGCCAGCAGCGACCCAGGGGCAGGGGACTTACCCCTCCACTTT.